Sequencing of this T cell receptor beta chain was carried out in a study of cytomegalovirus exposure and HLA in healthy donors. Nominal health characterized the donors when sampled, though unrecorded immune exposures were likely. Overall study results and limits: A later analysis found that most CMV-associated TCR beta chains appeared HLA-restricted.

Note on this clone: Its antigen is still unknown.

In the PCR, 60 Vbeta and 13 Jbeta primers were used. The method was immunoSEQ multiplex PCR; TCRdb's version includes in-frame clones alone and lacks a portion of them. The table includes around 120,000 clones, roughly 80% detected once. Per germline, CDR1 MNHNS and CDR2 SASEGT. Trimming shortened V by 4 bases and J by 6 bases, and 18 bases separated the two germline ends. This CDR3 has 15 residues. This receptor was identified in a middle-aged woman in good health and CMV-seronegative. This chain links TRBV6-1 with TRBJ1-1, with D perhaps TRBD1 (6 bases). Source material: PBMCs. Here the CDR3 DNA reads TGTGCCAGCAGTGGCCTAGGGGGGGCCACCTCTGAAGCTTTCTTT. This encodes CASSGLGGATSEAFF.